Below, one T cell receptor (beta chain) is given with its context. The entry originates in a study of blood T cell repertoires in COVID-19. About the research overall: Samples came from the United States, Italy and Spain, spanning acute and convalescent COVID-19. In each case, the material was cDNA or gDNA derived from T cells, B-cell-depleted T cells, or PBMCs.

Living in about two dozen US areas, the participants were between roughly 18 and 95 years of age. Two negative PCRs, clearance, or symptom resolution characterized the recovered Cohort 3 donors. Repertoires were generated with immunoSEQ multiplex PCR, while TCRdb's copy carries only in-frame clones and drops some. The top ten clones hold around 4% of a sample with a few hundred thousand clones, around 89% of them seen once. The CDR3 spans 13 residues. V was trimmed by 3 bases and J by 0 bases, leaving 3 bases between them. In germline, CDR1 is SGHAT, CDR2 FQNNGV. The source material was PBMCs or T cells enriched from blood (not recorded which). The chain uses TRBV11-2 and TRBJ2-1; D gene uncertain. The source is a woman in her thirties who had recovered from COVID-19. The CDR3 nucleotides read TGTGCCAGCAGCTTCGTCTCCTACAATGAGCAGTTCTTC. This codes for CASSFVSYNEQFF.